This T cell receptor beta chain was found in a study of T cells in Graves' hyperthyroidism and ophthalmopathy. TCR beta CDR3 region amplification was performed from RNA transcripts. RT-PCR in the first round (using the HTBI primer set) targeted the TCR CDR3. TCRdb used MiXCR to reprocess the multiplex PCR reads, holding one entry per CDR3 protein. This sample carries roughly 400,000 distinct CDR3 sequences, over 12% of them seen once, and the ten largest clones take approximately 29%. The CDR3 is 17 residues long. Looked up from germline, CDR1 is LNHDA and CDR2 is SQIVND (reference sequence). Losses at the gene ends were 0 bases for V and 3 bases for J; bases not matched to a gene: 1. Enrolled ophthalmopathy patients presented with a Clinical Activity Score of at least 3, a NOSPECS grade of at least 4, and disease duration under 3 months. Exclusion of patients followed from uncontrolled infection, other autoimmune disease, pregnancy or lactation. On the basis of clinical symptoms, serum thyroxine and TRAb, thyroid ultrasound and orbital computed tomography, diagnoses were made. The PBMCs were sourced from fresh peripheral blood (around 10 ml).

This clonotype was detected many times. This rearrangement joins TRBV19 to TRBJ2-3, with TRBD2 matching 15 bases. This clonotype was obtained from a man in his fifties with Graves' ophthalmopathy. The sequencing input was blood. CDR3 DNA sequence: TGTGCCAGTAGTATAGACGGGACTAGCGGGAGGACAGATACGCAGTATTTT. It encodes CASSIDGTSGRTDTQYF.